This T cell receptor beta chain was identified during a study of cytomegalovirus exposure and HLA in healthy donors. The PCR was carried out with 60 Vbeta primers and 13 Jbeta primers. Sequencing used immunoSEQ multiplex PCR; TCRdb keeps in-frame clones, though not all of them. Of fewer than 100,000 clones detected, 77% appear once; the ten largest clones hold approximately 8%. The CDR3 is 15 residues long. The germline gives CDR1 SGDLS, CDR2 YYNGEE. J was trimmed by 3 bases and V by 0 bases; bases with no gene match: 4. The rearrangement links TRBV9 to TRBJ2-3, with 7 positions matching TRBD2. The clonotype originates from a female donor in good health and CMV-seronegative. Sequenced: PBMCs. The CDR3 here is CASSVGGGTTDTQYF. The CDR3 bases are TGTGCCAGCAGCGTAGGGGGGGGGACGACAGATACGCAGTATTTT. Supplemented by reference TRBV9 and TRBJ2-3, the full variable domain reads DSGVTQTPKHLITATGQRVTLRCSPRSGDLSVYWYQQSLDQGLQFLIQYYNGEERAKGNILERFSAQQFPDLHSELNLSSLELGDSALYFCASSVGGGTTDTQYFGPGTRLTVL.